This is a list of T cell receptor beta chains from one sample in a study of shared clonotypes between healthy human individuals. The data were produced by immunoSEQ multiplex PCR, yet TCRdb's version contains in-frame clones alone and is incomplete. The sample holds under 200,000 clones, 85% to 95% seen once. The sample consisted of naive CD4+ T cells sorted from blood. The receptor source for this set is a woman aged 25-40 years in good health. Each CDR3 is given without its conserved first and last residue.

v_call,cdr3_aa
TRBV28,ASSLGQETYEQY
TRBV28,ASSSGQLNTGELF
TRBV7-2,ASSFTGTGGSGELF
TRBV28,ATWTGNTGELF
TRBV19,ASSIGGTAFGQY
TRBV28,ASSFGRNTIY
TRBV5-6,ASSSETGTPY
TRBV28,ASVGGQGGEQY
TRBV27,ASSPLWGRTEAF
TRBV19,ASSTSETHLNEQY
TRBV2,ASRRTEDSGNTIY
TRBV5-4,ATATGGITDYGYT
TRBV11-1,ASSYGLAVYNEQF
TRBV6-5,ASRPGQGRGHEQF
TRBV18,ASSPGILDTDTQY
TRBV28,AAAGVGPSYEQY
TRBV5-1,ASTGTIGEQY
TRBV28,ASSGQVYTGELF
TRBV9,ASSSSGTREQY
TRBV5-1,ASSLLGQARSGETQY
TRBV19,ASSAPRTGVVAPQH
TRBV29-1,SVAGEPFNEKLF
TRBV5-1,ASSLATPKRETQY
TRBV9,ASSRGRDSYEQY
TRBV28,ASSHKGAGVYGYT
TRBV5-4,ASSRDMDYEQY
TRBV27,ASSARDIAKNIQY
TRBV18,ASSRNPIRTEAF
TRBV5-1,ASSETGTGIWEQY
TRBV7-9,ASRQRPGRQNTEAF
TRBV28,ASSLTGGSYEQY
TRBV18,ASSGTANTEAF
TRBV28,ASSSAGTSFCEQY
TRBV7-2,ASSLGRDREQF
TRBV10-2,ASSESNPGADQPQH
TRBV21-1,AQCQGDTGELF
TRBV7-9,ASSLTPSYEQY
TRBV18,ASPRQAGSTGELF
TRBV5-6,ASSVGQGGSGANVLT
TRBV5-1,ASSLEQFYNEQF
TRBV18,ASSPWTGGTYEQY
TRBV10-3,AISPPVAGGRYNEQF
TRBV6-5,ASSYSTNTEAF
TRBV29-1,SVVDRVSYEQY
TRBV18,ASGQGFTGELF
TRBV5-1,ASRSEAVRGYGYT
TRBV19,ASSALMVRKDTNEQF
TRBV7-2,ASSTLRGMEQY
TRBV19,ASRGISYNSPLH
TRBV5-4,ASSPTGTTYEQY
TRBV15,ATRGTGREAF
TRBV5-1,ASSLEAGGEQY
TRBV28,ANLDRVTREQF
TRBV15,ATSRELAGFTYEQY